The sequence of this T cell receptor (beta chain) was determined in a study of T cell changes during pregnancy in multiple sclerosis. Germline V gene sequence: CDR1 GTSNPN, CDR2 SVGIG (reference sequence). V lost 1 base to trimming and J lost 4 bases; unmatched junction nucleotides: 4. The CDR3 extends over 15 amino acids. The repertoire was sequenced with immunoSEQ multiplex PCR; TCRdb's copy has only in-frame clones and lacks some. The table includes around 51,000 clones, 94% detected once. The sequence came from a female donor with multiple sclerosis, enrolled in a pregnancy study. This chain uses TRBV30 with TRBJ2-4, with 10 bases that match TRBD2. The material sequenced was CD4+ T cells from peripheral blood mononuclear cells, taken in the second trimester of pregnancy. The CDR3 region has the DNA TGTGCCTGGAGTGAGGGACTAGCGCATAAAAACATTCAGTACTTC. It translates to CAWSEGLAHKNIQYF.